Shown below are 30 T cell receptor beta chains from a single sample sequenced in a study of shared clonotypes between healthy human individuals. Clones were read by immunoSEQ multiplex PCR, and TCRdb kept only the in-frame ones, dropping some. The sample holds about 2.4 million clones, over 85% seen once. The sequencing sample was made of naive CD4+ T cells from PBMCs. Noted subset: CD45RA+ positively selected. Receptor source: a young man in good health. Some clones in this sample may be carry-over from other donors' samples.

CDR3 residues: CASSEGKLTYEQYF. CDR3 coding DNA: TGTGCCAGCAGTGAGGGTAAATTGACCTACGAGCAGTACTTC. The chain carries TRBV2 and TRBJ2-7; D ambiguous. CDR1 is SNHLY, CDR2 FYNNEI, per germline. V lost 3 bases and J lost 2, with 11 bases in between. CDR3 length: 14 amino acids. The whole variable domain, filled in from reference TRBV2 and TRBJ2-7, reads EPEVTQTPSHQVTQMGQEVILRCVPISNHLYFYWYRQILGQKVEFLVSFYNNEISEKSEIFDDQFSVERPDGSNFTLKIRSTKLEDSAMYFCASSEGKLTYEQYFGPGTRLTVT.

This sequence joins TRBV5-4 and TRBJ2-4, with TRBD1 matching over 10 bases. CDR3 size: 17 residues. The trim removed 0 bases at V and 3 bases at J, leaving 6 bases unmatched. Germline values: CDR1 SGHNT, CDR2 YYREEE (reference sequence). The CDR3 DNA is TGTGCCAGCAGCTTGGCCGGACAGGGGGAGTACAAAAACATTCAGTACTTC. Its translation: CASSLAGQGEYKNIQYF.

CDR3 coding DNA: TGTGCCAGCAGCCCGGTTTCTGGAAACACCATATATTTT. Its protein is CASSPVSGNTIYF. The chain is built from TRBV11-2 and TRBJ1-3; unclear D gene. The CDR3 length is 13 residues. Trimming cost V 5 bases and J 1 base, with 6 bases left between them. Germline CDR1 is SGHAT and CDR2 is FQNNGV. The full variable domain, completed using reference TRBV11-2 and TRBJ1-3, is EAGVAQSPRYKIIEKRQSVAFWCNPISGHATLYWYQQILGQGPKLLIQFQNNGVVDDSQLPKDRFSAERLKGVDSTLKIQPAKLEDSAVYLCASSPVSGNTIYFGEGSWLTVV.

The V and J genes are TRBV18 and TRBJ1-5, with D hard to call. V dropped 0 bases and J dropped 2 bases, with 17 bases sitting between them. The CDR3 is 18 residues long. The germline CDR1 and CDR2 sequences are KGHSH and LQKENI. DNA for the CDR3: TGTGCCAGCTCACCACCGTATCAGGACGGAATTGGCAATCAGCCCCAGCATTTT. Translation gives CASSPPYQDGIGNQPQHF.

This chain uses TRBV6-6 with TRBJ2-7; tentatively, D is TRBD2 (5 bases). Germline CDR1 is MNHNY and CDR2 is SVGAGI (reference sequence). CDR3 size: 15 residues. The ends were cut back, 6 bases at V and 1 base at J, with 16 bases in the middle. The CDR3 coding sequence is TGTGCCAGCAGGGACTCTGGCAGAAGATCCTACGAGCAGTACTTC. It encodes CASRDSGRRSYEQYF.

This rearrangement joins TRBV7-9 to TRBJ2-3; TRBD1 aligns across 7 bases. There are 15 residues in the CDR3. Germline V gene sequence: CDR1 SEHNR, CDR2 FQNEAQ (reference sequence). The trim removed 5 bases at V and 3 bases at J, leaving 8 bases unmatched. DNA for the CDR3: TGTGCCAGCAGCGCGCCGGGACAGACTACAGATACGCAGTATTTT. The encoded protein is CASSAPGQTTDTQYF.

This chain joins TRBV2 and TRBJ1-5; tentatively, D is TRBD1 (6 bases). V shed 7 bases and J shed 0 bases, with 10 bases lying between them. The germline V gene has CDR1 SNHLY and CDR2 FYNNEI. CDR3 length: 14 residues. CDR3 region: CASTSDSSNQPQHF. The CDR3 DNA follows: TGTGCCAGCACTTCGGACAGTAGCAATCAGCCCCAGCATTTT.

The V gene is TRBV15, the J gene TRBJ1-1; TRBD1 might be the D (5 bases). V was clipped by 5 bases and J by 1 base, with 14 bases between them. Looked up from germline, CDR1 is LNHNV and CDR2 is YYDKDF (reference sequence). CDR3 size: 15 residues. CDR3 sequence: CATSRGELSNTEAFF. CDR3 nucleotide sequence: TGTGCCACCAGCCGGGGGGAGCTCTCGAACACTGAAGCTTTCTTT.

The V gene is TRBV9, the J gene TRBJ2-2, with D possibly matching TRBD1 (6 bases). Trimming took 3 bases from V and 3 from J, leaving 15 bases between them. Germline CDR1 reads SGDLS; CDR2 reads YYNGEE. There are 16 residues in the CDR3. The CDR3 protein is CASSARTGPDTGELFF. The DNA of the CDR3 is TGTGCCAGCAGCGCACGAACAGGGCCCGACACCGGGGAGCTGTTTTTT.

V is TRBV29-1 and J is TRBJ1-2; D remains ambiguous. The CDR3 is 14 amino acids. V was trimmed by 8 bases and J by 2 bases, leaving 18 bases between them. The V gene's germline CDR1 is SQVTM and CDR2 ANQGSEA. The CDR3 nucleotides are TGCAGCTGCACCAGGCGACTGACAAACTATGGCTACACCTTC. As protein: CSCTRRLTNYGYTF.

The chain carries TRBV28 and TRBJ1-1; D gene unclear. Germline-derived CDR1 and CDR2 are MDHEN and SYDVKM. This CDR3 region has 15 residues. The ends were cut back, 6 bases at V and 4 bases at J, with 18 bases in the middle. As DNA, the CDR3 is TGTGCCAGCAGCAGCCCAGTGGGAGTGGTCACTGAAGCTTTCTTT. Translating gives CASSSPVGVVTEAFF.

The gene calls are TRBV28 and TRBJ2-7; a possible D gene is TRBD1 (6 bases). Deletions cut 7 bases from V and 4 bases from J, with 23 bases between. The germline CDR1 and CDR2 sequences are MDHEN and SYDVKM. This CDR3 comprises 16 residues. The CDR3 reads CASTSTGTSGMYEQYF. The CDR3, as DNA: TGTGCCAGCACTTCGACCGGGACATCTGGGATGTACGAGCAGTACTTC.

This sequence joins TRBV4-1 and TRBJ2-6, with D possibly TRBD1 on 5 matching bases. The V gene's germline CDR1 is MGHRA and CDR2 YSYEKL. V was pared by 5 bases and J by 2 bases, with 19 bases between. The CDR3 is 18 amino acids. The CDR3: CASSSKGWGLAGANVLTF. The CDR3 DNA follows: TGCGCCAGCAGCTCCAAGGGGTGGGGTCTGGCTGGGGCCAACGTCCTGACTTTC.

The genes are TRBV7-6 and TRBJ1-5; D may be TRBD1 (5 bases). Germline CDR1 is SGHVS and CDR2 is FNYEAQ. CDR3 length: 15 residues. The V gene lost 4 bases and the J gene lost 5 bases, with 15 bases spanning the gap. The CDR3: CASSSGPGQYQPQHF. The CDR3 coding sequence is TGTGCCAGCAGCTCGGGGCCGGGGCAGTATCAGCCCCAGCATTTT.

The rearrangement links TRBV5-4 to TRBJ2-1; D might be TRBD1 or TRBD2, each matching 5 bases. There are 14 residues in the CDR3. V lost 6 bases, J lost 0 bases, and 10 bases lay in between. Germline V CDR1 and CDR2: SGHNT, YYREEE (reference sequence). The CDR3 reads CASTPRGSYNEQFF. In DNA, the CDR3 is TGTGCCAGCACCCCGAGGGGCTCCTACAATGAGCAGTTCTTC.

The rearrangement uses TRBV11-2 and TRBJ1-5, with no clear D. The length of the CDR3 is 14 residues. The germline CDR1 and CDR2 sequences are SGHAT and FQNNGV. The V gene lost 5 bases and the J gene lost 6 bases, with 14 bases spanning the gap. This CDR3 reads CASSPTLGAQPQHF. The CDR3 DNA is TGTGCCAGCAGCCCCACTCTCGGTGCTCAGCCCCAGCATTTT.

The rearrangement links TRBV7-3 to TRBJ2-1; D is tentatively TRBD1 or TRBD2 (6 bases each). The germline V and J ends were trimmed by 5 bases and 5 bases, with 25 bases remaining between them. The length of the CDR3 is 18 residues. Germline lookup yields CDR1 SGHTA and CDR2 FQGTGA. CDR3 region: CASSPTRGRKILHNEQFF. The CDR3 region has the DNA TGTGCCAGCAGCCCGACCCGGGGGCGGAAGATTCTACACAATGAGCAGTTCTTC. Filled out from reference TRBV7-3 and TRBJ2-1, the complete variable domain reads GAGVSQTPSNKVTEKGKYVELRCDPISGHTALYWYRQSLGQGPEFLIYFQGTGAADDSGLPNDRFFAVRPEGSVSTLKIQRTERGDSAVYLCASSPTRGRKILHNEQFFGPGTRLTVL.

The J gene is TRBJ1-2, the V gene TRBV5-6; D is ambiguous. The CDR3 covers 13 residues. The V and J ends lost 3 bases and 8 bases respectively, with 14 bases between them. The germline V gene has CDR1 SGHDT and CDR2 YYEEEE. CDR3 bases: TGTGCCAGCAGCTGGCAGGCCCAAGAGGGCTACACCTTC. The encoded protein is CASSWQAQEGYTF.

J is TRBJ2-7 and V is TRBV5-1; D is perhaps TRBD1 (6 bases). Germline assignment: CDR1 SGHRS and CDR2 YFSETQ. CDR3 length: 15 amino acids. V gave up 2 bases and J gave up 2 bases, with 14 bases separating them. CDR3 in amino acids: CASSFRRGSPYEQYF. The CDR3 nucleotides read TGCGCCAGCAGCTTTCGCAGGGGCTCTCCCTACGAGCAGTACTTC.

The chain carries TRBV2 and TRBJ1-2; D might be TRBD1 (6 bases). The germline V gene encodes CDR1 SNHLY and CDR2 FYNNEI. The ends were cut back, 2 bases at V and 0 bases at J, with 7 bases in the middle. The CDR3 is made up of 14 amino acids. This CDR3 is CASSEQGPNYGYTF. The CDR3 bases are TGTGCCAGCAGTGAACAGGGGCCTAACTATGGCTACACCTTC. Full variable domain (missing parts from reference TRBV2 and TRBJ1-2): EPEVTQTPSHQVTQMGQEVILRCVPISNHLYFYWYRQILGQKVEFLVSFYNNEISEKSEIFDDQFSVERPDGSNFTLKIRSTKLEDSAMYFCASSEQGPNYGYTFGSGTRLTVV.

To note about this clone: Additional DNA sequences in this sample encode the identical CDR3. In DNA, the CDR3 is TGCGCCAGCAGCCCGACTAGCGGGCCTTCCTACGAGCAGTACTTC. This gives the protein CASSPTSGPSYEQYF. The rearrangement links TRBV5-1 to TRBJ2-7; 10 nucleotides match TRBD2. V shed 4 bases, J shed 1 base, and the junction held 5 bases outside the gene matches. The germline V gene encodes CDR1 SGHRS and CDR2 YFSETQ. The CDR3 totals 15 residues.

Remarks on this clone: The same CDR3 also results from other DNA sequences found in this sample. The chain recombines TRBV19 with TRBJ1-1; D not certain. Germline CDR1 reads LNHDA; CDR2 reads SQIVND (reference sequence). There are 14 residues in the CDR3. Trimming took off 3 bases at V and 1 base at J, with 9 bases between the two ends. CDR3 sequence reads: CASSIRQANTEAFF. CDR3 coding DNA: TGTGCCAGTAGTATTAGGCAGGCGAACACTGAAGCTTTCTTT. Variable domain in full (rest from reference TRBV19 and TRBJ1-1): DGGITQSPKYLFRKEGQNVTLSCEQNLNHDAMYWYRQDPGQGLRLIYYSQIVNDFQKGDIAEGYSVSREKKESFPLTVTSAQKNPTAFYLCASSIRQANTEAFFGQGTRLTVV.

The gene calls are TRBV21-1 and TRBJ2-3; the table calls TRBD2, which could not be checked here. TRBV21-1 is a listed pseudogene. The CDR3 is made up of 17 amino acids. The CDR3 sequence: CASSKEASGESTDTQYF. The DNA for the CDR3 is TGTGCCAGCAGCAAAGAGGCTAGCGGGGAGAGCACAGATACGCAGTATTTT.

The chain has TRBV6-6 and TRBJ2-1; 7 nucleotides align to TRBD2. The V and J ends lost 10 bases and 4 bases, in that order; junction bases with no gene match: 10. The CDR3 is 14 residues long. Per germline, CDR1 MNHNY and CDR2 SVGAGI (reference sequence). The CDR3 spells CATQRASGYNEQFF. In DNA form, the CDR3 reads TGTGCCACCCAGAGGGCTAGCGGTTACAATGAGCAGTTCTTC.

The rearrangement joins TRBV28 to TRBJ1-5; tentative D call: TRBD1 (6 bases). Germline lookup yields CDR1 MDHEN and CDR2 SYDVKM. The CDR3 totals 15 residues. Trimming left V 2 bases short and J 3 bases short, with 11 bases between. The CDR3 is CASSLGGALNQPQHF. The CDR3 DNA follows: TGTGCCAGCAGTTTAGGGGGGGCTCTCAATCAGCCCCAGCATTTT.

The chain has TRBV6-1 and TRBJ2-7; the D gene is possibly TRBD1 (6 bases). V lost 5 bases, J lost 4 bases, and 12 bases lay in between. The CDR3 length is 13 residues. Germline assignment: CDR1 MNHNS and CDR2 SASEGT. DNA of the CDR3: TGTGCCAGCAGTTCCGGACAGACTTACGAGCAGTACTTC. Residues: CASSSGQTYEQYF.

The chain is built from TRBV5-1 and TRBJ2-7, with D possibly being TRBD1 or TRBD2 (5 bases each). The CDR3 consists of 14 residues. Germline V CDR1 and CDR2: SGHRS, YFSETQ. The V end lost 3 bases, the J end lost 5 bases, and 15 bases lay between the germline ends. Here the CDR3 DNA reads TGCGCCAGCAGCTACGGGACCGTCTTCGACGAGCAGTACTTC. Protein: CASSYGTVFDEQYF.

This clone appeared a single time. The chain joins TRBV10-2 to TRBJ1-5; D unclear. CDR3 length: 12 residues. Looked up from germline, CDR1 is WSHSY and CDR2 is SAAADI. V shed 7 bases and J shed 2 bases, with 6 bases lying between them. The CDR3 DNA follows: TGCGCCAGCACCCAGGGCAATCAGCCCCAGCATTTT. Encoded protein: CASTQGNQPQHF.

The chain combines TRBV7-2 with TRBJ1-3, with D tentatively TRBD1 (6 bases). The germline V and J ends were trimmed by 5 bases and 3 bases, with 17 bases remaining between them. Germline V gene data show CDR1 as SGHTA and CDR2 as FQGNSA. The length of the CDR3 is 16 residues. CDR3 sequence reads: CASSSRWRQDGNTIYF. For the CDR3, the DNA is TGTGCCAGCAGCAGCCGATGGCGACAGGATGGAAACACCATATATTTT. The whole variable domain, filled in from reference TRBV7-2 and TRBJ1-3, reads GAGVSQSPSNKVTEKGKDVELRCDPISGHTALYWYRQSLGQGLEFLIYFQGNSAPDKSGLPSDRFSAERTGGSVSTLTIQRTQQEDSAVYLCASSSRWRQDGNTIYFGEGSWLTVV.

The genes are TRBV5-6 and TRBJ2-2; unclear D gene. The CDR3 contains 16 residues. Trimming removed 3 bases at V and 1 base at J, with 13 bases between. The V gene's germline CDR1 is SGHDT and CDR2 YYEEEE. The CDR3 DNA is TGTGCCAGCAGCTACCAGCGCGTGTTGAACACCGGGGAGCTGTTTTTT. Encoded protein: CASSYQRVLNTGELFF.